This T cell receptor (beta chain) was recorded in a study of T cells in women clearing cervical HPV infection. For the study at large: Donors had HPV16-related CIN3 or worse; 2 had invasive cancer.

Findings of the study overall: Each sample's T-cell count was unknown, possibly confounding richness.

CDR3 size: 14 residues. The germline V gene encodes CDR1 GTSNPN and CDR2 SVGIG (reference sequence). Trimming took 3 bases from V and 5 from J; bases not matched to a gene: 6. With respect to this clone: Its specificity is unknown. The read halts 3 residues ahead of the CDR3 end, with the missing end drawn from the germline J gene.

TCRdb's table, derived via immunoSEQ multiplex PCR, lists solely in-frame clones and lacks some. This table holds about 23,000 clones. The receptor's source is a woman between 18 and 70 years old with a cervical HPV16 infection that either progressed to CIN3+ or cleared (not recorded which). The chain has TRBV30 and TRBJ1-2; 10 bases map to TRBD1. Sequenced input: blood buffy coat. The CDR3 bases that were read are TGTGCCTGGAGGAGGGACAGGGGAGGGTATGGC. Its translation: CAWRRDRGGYG. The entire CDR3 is CAWRRDRGGYGYTF.